A selection of T cell receptor beta chains follows, all from one sample in a study of beta chain features in type 1 diabetes. Measured with immunoSEQ multiplex PCR; TCRdb has only the in-frame clones, and not every one. Of roughly 53,000 clones listed, under 45% are singletons. The sample comprised Tregs from blood. All receptors derive from a man in his thirties or forties with type 1 diabetes. Each CDR3 is given without its conserved first and last residue. The D gene is left open where the match is weak. Rows give clone size only sometimes, using once, few, many, or a class for an expanded clone.

V	size	J	D	CDR3
TRBV11-2	few	TRBJ2-7	.	ASSMTGSYEQY
TRBV5-4	.	TRBJ2-3	.	ASSSEGTQY
TRBV6-6	few	TRBJ2-7	.	ASSTHRVAEQY
TRBV11-3	.	TRBJ2-1	TRBD2	ASSLGSGDNEQF
TRBV5-1	few	TRBJ2-7	TRBD1	ASSRGTWDRVHEQY
TRBV19	.	TRBJ2-7	.	ASSIGTRYEQY
TRBV23-1	.	TRBJ2-1	.	ASSHHRLYNEQF
TRBV11-2	few	TRBJ2-2	TRBD1	ASSPSRGTGELF
TRBV5-1	few	TRBJ1-1	.	ASSLANGGSTEAF
TRBV7-9	few	TRBJ2-2	.	ASSLSLNTGELF
TRBV10-3	.	TRBJ1-2	.	AITRTTNYGYT
TRBV11-2	few	TRBJ1-2	.	ASSRDISYGYT
TRBV4-2	.	TRBJ2-1	TRBD2	ASSQRAGLAGVIVDNEQF
TRBV5-1	.	TRBJ2-2	.	ASSLVYGANTGELF
TRBV7-2	few	TRBJ1-1	TRBD1	ASSSFRGQLNTEAF
TRBV5-1	.	TRBJ2-5	TRBD2	ASSLATSGAETQY
TRBV19	few	TRBJ2-6	.	ASSIQGISGANVLT
TRBV5-1	.	TRBJ2-5	TRBD2	ASSSVGTSVETQY
TRBV7-2	few	TRBJ1-3	TRBD1	ASSRDSSSGNTIY
TRBV9	few	TRBJ1-4	TRBD1	ASSGRSYTGGNEKLF
TRBV6-1	.	TRBJ2-5	TRBD1	ASSDGGTGVSKTQY
TRBV27	few	TRBJ1-4	TRBD1	ASRPLTGSEKLF
TRBV5-1	once	TRBJ1-4	.	ASSSQGALNEKLF
TRBV28	.	TRBJ2-5	TRBD2	ASTFLLAGGETQY
TRBV5-1	.	TRBJ2-1	TRBD2	ASSWGLAANNEQF
TRBV5-3	.	TRBJ2-1	.	ARSLMSRGNEQF
TRBV2	.	TRBJ1-1	.	ASSYIRREAEAF
TRBV5-1	.	TRBJ2-5	TRBD1	ASSLVGQGEETQY
TRBV30	few	TRBJ2-5	TRBD2	AWSVGSGSPYQETQY
TRBV6-5	.	TRBJ1-2	.	ASRQMQGYT
TRBV14	few	TRBJ1-1	TRBD1	ASSQDRGSAVGTEAF
TRBV23-1	.	TRBJ2-1	TRBD2	ASSQSLLAASYNEQF
TRBV7-2	.	TRBJ2-1	TRBD2	ASSVAGTKGEQF
TRBV9	few	TRBJ2-2	.	ASSVGWPADTGELF
TRBV7-2	few	TRBJ2-7	.	ASSSSRGYEQY
TRBV7-2	.	TRBJ2-3	TRBD1	ASSFVPDRGQY
TRBV5-1	once	TRBJ2-3	TRBD1	ASSLGTGGGDTQY
TRBV7-2	few	TRBJ2-4	.	ASSRENIQY
TRBV19	few	TRBJ1-5	TRBD1	ASTGTGSKQPQH
TRBV5-1	few	TRBJ2-1	.	ASRRPSSNEQF